This entry concerns a single TCR beta chain. This table comes from immunoSEQ multiplex PCR, and its TCRdb copy is limited to in-frame clones, with some not included. The sample records approximately 19,000 clones, approximately 83% being singletons. Germline V CDR1 and CDR2: SGHAT, FQNNGV. The CDR3 runs to 13 residues. The germline V and J ends were trimmed by 5 bases and 4 bases, with 11 bases remaining between them. The source of the sample is a study of OX40 agonist ivuxolimab in advanced cancers. As for the study in general: The dose-escalation group included hepatocellular carcinoma, melanoma, renal cell carcinoma and head and neck cancer.

This specimen was CD4+ or CD8+ T cells sorted from blood, taken in a trial of the OX40 agonist ivuxolimab. The receptor was isolated from an adult with an advanced solid tumor such as melanoma, head and neck, liver or kidney cancer. The chain is built from TRBV11-2 and TRBJ2-5; tentative D call: TRBD2 (6 bases). CDR3 DNA: TGTGCCAGCAGCATGGGACTTTTAGAGACCCAGTACTTC. This codes for CASSMGLLETQYF.